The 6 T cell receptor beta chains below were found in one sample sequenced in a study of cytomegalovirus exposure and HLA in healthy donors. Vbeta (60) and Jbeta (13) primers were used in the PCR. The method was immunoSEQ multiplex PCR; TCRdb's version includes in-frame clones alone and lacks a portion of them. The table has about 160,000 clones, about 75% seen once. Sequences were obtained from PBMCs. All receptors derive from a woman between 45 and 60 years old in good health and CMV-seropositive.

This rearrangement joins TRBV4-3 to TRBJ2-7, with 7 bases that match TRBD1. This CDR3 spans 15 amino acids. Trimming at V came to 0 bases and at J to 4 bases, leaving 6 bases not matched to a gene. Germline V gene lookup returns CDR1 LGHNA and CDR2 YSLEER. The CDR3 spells CASSQDFTGVYEQYF. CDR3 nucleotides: TGCGCCAGCAGCCAAGATTTCACAGGGGTGTACGAGCAGTACTTC.

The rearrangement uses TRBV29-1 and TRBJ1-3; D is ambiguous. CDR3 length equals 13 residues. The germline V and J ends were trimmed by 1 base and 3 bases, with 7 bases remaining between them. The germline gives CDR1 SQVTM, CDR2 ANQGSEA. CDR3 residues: CSVEVQDGNTIYF. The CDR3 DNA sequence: TGCAGCGTTGAAGTGCAGGATGGAAACACCATATATTTT.

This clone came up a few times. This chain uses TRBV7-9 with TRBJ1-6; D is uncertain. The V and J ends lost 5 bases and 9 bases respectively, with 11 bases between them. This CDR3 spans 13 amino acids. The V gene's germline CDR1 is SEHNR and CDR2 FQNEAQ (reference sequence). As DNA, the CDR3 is TGTGCCAGCAGCGCCCGACAAGTTTCACCCCTCCACTTT. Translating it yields CASSARQVSPLHF.

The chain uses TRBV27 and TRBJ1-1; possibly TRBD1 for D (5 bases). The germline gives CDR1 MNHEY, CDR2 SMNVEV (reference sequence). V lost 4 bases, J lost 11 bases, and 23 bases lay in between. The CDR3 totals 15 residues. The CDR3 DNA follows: TGTGCCAGCAGTTCAAATCGACAGAAAAGCATGTTGGCTTTCTTT. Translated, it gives CASSSNRQKSMLAFF.

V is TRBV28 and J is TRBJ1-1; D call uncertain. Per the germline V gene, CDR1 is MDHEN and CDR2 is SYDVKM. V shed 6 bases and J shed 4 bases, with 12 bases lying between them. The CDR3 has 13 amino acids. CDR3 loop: CASRAQGGTEAFF. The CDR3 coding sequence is TGTGCCAGCAGAGCCCAAGGAGGCACTGAAGCTTTCTTT.

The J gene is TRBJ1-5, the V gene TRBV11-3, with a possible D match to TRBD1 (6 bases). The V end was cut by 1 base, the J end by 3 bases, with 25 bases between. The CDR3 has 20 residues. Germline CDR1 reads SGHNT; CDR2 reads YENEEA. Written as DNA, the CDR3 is TGTGCCAGCAGCTTAGCGGAGGGGACTAAGACAGGCGGCTCCAATCAGCCCCAGCATTTT. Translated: CASSLAEGTKTGGSNQPQHF.